A single T cell receptor (beta chain) is shown here with its context. Other DNA sequences of this sample code for an identical CDR3. The ends lost 3 bases at V and 3 bases at J; junction bases unmatched: 5. This CDR3 has 15 residues. Germline V gene data show CDR1 as MGHRA and CDR2 as YSYEKL. This specimen belongs to a study of cytotoxic CD8 clonotypes in ibrutinib-treated CLL. Measured with immunoSEQ multiplex PCR; TCRdb has only the in-frame clones, and not every one. The sample lists 150,000 or so clones; around 85% were seen once. V usage is TRBV4-1 and J usage is TRBJ1-5; 7 bases agree with TRBD1. Sample: PBMCs, taken after 24 months of ibrutinib treatment. The sequence was collected from a human donor with chronic lymphocytic leukemia. DNA for the CDR3: TGCGCCAGCAGCCACGCCGGGACAGTCAATCAGCCCCAGCATTTT. Its translation is CASSHAGTVNQPQHF.